This T cell receptor beta chain was sequenced for a study of T cell repertoires in cytomegalovirus infection. Study context: Newly reported HLA-C-restricted and thoroughly characterized HLA-B-restricted CMV epitopes were employed. Matching HLA type, along with CMV infection, was indicated by public TCR beta signatures.

TCRdb re-analysed the reads in MiXCR, keeping a single row per CDR3 protein. The sample has 71,000 or so distinct CDR3 sequences; 20% to 25% are singletons. CDR3 size: 18 residues. With V trimmed by 0 bases and J by 0 bases, 6 bases remained unmatched. Germline lookup yields CDR1 SGHAT and CDR2 FQNNGV. General study results and limits: People with CMV and the relevant HLA were identified by cumulative public TCR beta family frequency. Across the ex vivo response, the dominant clonotypes were HLA-C-restricted CMV-specific TCR beta clonotypes.

Notes on this clonotype: The target antigen is unknown.

Sequencing used CD8+ T cells from cultured PBMCs, obtained from culture after CMV antigen stimulation. The TCR originated in a human donor in good health (CMV status not recorded). Some clones in this sample may be carry-over from other donors' samples. The chain recombines TRBV11-2 with TRBJ2-3; 10 positions match TRBD2. The CDR3 loop reads CASSLEGLAGVSTDTQYF. The DNA for the CDR3 is TGTGCCAGCAGCTTAGAGGGTCTAGCGGGGGTTAGCACAGATACGCAGTATTTT.